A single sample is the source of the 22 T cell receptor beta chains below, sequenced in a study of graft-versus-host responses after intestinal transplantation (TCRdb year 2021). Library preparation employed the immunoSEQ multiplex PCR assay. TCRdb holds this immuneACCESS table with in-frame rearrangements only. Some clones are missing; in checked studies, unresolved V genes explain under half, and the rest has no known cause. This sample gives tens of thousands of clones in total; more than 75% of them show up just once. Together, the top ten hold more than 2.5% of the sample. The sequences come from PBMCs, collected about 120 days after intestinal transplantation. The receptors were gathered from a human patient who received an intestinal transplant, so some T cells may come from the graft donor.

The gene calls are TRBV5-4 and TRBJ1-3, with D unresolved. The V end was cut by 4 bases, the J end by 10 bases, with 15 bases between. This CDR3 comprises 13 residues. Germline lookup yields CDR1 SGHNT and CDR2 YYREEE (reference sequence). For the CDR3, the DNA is TGTGCCAGCAGCGAGGACTTAGAAAGAACCATATATTTT. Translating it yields CASSEDLERTIYF.

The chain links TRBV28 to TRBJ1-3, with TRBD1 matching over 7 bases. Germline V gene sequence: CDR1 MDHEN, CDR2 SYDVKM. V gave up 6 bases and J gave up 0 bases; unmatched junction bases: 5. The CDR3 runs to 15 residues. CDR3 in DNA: TGTGCCAGCAGCCGCACAGGGGACTCTGGAAACACCATATATTTT. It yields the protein CASSRTGDSGNTIYF.

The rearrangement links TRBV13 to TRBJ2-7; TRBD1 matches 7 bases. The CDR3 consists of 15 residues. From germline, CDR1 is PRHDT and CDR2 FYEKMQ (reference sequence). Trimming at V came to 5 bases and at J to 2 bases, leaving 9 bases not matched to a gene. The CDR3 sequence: CASSHGQEYAYEQYF. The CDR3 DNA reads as TGTGCCAGCAGCCACGGACAGGAATATGCCTACGAGCAGTACTTC.

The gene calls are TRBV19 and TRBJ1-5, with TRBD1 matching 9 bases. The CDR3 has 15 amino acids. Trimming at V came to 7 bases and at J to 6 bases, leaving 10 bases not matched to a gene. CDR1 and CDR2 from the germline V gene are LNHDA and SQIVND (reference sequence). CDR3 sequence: CASTRLQGAPQPQHF. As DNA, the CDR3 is TGTGCCAGTACCCGGCTACAGGGGGCGCCTCAGCCCCAGCATTTT.

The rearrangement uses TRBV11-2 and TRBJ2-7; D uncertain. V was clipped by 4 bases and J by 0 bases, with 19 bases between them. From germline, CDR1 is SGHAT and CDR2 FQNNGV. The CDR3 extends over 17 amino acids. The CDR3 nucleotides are TGTGCCAGCAGCTCCCATTATTCGACCGCCGACTCCTACGAGCAGTACTTC. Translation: CASSSHYSTADSYEQYF.

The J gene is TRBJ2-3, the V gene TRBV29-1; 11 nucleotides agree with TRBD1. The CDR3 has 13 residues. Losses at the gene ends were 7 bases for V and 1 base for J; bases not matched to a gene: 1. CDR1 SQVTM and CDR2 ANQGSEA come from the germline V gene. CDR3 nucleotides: TGCAGCGGGGACAGGGGGGGCACAGATACGCAGTATTTT. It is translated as CSGDRGGTDTQYF.

The CDR3 DNA follows: TGTGCCAGCAGGACTAGCGGGGGGGTTTACTACGAGCAGTACTTC. Amino acid sequence: CASRTSGGVYYEQYF. This chain uses TRBV6-5 with TRBJ2-7; 14 positions agree with TRBD2. Trimming at V came to 6 bases and at J to 3 bases, leaving 4 bases not matched to a gene. This CDR3 spans 15 amino acids. The germline CDR1 and CDR2 sequences are MNHEY and SVGAGI.

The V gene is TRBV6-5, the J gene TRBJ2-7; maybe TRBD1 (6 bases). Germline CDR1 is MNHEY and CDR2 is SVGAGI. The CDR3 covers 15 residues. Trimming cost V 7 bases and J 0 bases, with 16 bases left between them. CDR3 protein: CASTPQGHLSYEQYF. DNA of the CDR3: TGTGCCAGCACCCCGCAGGGACACCTCTCCTACGAGCAGTACTTC.

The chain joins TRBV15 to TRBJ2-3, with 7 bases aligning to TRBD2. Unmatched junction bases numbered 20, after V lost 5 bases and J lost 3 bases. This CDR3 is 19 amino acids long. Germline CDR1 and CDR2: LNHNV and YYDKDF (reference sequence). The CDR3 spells CATSQRAFFGLAETDTQYF. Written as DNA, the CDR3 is TGTGCCACCAGCCAGAGGGCATTTTTTGGGCTAGCGGAAACAGATACGCAGTATTTT.

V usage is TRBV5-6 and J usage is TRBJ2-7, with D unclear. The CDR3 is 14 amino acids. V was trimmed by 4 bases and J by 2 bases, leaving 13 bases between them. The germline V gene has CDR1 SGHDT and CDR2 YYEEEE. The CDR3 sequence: CASSRVDPTYEQYF. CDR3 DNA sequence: TGTGCCAGCAGCCGGGTGGACCCGACCTACGAGCAGTACTTC.

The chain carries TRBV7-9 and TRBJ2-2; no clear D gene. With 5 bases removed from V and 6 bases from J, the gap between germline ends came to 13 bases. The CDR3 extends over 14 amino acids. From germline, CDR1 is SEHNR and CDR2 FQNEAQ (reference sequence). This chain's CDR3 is CASSDDGYPGELFF. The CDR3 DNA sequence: TGTGCCAGCAGCGACGACGGGTACCCCGGGGAGCTGTTTTTT. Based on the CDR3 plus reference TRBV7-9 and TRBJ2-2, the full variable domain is DTGVSQNPRHKITKRGQNVTFRCDPISEHNRLYWYRQTLGQGPEFLTYFQNEAQLEKSRLLSDRFSAERPKGSFSTLEIQRTEQGDSAMYLCASSDDGYPGELFFGEGSRLTVL.

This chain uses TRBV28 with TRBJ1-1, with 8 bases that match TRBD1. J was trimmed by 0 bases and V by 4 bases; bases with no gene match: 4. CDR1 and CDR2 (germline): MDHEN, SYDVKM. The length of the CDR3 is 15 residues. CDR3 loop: CASSSRQGLNTEAFF. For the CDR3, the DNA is TGTGCCAGCAGTTCCAGACAGGGGTTGAACACTGAAGCTTTCTTT.

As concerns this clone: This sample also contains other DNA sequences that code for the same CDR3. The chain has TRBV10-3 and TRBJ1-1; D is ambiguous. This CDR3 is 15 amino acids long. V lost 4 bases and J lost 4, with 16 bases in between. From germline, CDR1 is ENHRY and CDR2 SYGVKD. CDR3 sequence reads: CAISADRRRSTEAFF. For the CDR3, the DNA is TGTGCCATCAGTGCCGACCGTCGGCGTTCCACTGAAGCTTTCTTT.

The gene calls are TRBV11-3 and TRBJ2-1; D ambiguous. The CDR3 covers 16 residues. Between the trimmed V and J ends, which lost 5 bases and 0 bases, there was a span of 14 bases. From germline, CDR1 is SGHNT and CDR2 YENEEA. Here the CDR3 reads CASSPWGWSSYNEQFF. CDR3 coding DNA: TGTGCCAGCAGCCCTTGGGGTTGGAGCTCCTACAATGAGCAGTTCTTC.

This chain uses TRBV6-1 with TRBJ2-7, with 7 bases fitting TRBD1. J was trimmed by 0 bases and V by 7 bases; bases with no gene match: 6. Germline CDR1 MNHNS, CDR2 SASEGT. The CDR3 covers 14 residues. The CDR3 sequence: CASTRDRSSYEQYF. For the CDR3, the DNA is TGTGCCAGCACACGGGACAGAAGCTCCTACGAGCAGTACTTC.

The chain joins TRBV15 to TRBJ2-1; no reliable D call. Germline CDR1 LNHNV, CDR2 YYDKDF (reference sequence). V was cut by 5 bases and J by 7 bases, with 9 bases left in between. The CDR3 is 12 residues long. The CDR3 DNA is TGTGCCACCAGCCGACGTCAGAATGAGCAGTTCTTC. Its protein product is CATSRRQNEQFF.

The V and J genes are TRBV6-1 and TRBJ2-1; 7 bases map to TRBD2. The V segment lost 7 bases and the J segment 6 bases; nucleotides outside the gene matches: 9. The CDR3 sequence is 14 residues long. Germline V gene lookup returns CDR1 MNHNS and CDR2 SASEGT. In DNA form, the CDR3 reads TGTGCCAGCAAGTTGGGGGGGAGCGCCAATGAGCAGTTCTTC. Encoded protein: CASKLGGSANEQFF.

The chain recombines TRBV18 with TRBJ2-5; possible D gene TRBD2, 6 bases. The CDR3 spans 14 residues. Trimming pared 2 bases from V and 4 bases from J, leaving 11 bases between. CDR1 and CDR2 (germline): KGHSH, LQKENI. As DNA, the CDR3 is TGTGCCAGCTCACCAGTGCGGGGACTAGAGACCCAGTACTTC. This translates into CASSPVRGLETQYF.

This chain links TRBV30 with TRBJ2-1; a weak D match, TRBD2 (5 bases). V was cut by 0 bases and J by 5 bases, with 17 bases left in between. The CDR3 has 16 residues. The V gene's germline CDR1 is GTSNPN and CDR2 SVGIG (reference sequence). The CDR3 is CAWSVQPQRSNNEQFF. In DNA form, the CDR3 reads TGTGCCTGGAGTGTACAACCCCAGCGGAGCAACAATGAGCAGTTCTTC.

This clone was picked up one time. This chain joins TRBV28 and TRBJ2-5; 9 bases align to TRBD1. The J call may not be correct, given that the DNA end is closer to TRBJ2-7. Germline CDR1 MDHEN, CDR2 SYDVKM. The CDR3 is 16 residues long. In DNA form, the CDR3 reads TGTGCCAGCAGCAATCGACTCGGACAGGGGACCTACGAGCAGTACTTC. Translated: CASSNRLGQGTYEQYF.

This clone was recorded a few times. The CDR3 DNA reads as TGTGCCAGCAGTGAATTATATGGCGGGGAGGGGGCCTATGGCTACACCTTC. Translating gives CASSELYGGEGAYGYTF. V usage is TRBV6-1 and J usage is TRBJ1-2; TRBD1 matches at 7 bases. Germline V CDR1 and CDR2: MNHNS, SASEGT. The CDR3 has 17 amino acids. The ends lost 2 bases at V and 4 bases at J; junction bases unmatched: 13.

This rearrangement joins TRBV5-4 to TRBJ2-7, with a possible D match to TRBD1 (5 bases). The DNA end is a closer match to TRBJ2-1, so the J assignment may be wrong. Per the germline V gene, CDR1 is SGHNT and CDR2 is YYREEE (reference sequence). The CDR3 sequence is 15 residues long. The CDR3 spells CASSLDQGSYNEQFF. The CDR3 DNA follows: TGTGCCAGCAGCTTGGACCAGGGATCCTACAATGAGCAGTTCTTC.